The 13 T cell receptor beta chains presented below share a single source sample, sequenced in a study of metastatic and nonmetastatic thyroid tumors. From the PCR reads, TCRdb re-called clones with MiXCR. The data contain some 84,000 clones, approximately 9% of them seen just once; the ten biggest clones take up 8.8%. Patients were all untreated before their thyroid surgery. Material: blood. Receptors were obtained from a female donor with papillary thyroid cancer or a benign thyroid nodule (not recorded which). Some clones in this sample may be carry-over from other donors' samples.

This clone was observed many times. The chain has TRBV4-1 and TRBJ1-2, with a possible D match to TRBD1 (5 bases). Germline lookup yields CDR1 MGHRA and CDR2 YSYEKL. V shed 4 bases and J shed 4 bases, with 25 bases lying between them. This CDR3 spans 18 amino acids. For the CDR3, the DNA is TGCGCCAGCAGCCCTTCCGGGGGAGGGCCGTCCCTAGGCTATGGCTACACCTTC. It encodes CASSPSGGGPSLGYGYTF.

This clone was observed many times. This chain joins TRBV11-2 and TRBJ2-1; D could derive from TRBD1 or TRBD2 (5 bases each). CDR1 and CDR2 (germline): SGHAT, FQNNGV. The V end lost 10 bases, the J end lost 2 bases, and 12 bases lay between the germline ends. The CDR3 has 13 residues. The CDR3 is CATGAEAYNEQFF. CDR3 DNA sequence: TGTGCCACCGGGGCGGAAGCCTACAATGAGCAGTTCTTC.

This clone was counted many times. V usage is TRBV27 and J usage is TRBJ2-3; no definite D call. Trimming pared 2 bases from V and 0 bases from J, leaving 12 bases between. CDR3 length: 16 amino acids. The germline CDR1 and CDR2 sequences are MNHEY and SMNVEV (reference sequence). This CDR3 reads CASSLLRLSSTDTQYF. DNA for the CDR3: TGTGCCAGCAGTTTACTTCGCCTATCTAGCACAGATACGCAGTATTTT.

The table lists this clone with many counts. This chain joins TRBV6-4 and TRBJ1-6; no reliable D call. The CDR3 spans 13 residues. Germline V lookup: CDR1 MRHNA, CDR2 SNTAGT. Trimming cost V 4 bases and J 7 bases, with 8 bases left between them. The CDR3 DNA sequence: TGTGCCAGCAGTGTTACAGAAAATTCACCCCTCCACTTT. As protein: CASSVTENSPLHF.

Concerning this clone: Just one base apart from a much larger clone, this may be a read error. V is TRBV6-1 and J is TRBJ2-5; TRBD2 might be the D (5 bases). The CDR3 has 11 residues. Germline CDR1 reads MNHNS; CDR2 reads SASEGT. CDR3 in amino acids: CASSVGEIQYF. In nucleotides, the CDR3 is TGTGCCAGCAGTGTCGGGGAGATCCAGTACTTC.

The chain employs TRBV3-1 and TRBJ1-2; no clear D. This CDR3 spans 14 amino acids. The germline gives CDR1 LGHDT, CDR2 YNNKEL (reference sequence). The V and J ends lost 2 bases and 8 bases respectively, with 15 bases between them. The CDR3 DNA reads as TGTGCCAGCAGCCAAAATCGCCTGGGTGGGGGCTACACCTTC. Protein sequence: CASSQNRLGGGYTF. Combining the CDR3 with reference TRBV3-1 and TRBJ1-2 gives the whole variable domain DTAVSQTPKYLVTQMGNDKSIKCEQNLGHDTMYWYKQDSKKFLKIMFSYNNKELIINETVPNRFSPKSPDKAHLNLHINSLELGDSAVYFCASSQNRLGGGYTFGSGTRLTVV.

This clone was observed many times. This chain connects TRBV6-1 to TRBJ1-3, with no clear D. Trimming stripped 5 bases from V and 7 bases from J, with 12 bases between. The germline V gene has CDR1 MNHNS and CDR2 SASEGT. The CDR3 totals 13 residues. The chain's CDR3 is CASSPGGANTIYF. The CDR3 DNA sequence: TGTGCCAGCAGTCCGGGCGGCGCGAACACCATATATTTT.

Ten or more counts support this clone. The chain is built from TRBV7-3 and TRBJ2-1; 11 bases fit TRBD1. Trimming at V came to 5 bases and at J to 7 bases, leaving 10 bases not matched to a gene. Looked up from germline, CDR1 is SGHTA and CDR2 is FQGTGA. The CDR3 runs 16 residues. CDR3 nucleotide sequence: TGTGCCAGCAGCCTCCGGGCGGGACAGGGGGTGAATGAGCAGTTCTTC. Translating it yields CASSLRAGQGVNEQFF.

The sample holds many counts of this clone. J is TRBJ2-3 and V is TRBV12-3 or TRBV12-4; D possibly corresponds to TRBD2 (7 bases). V was trimmed by 7 bases and J by 2 bases, leaving 13 bases between them. The CDR3 is 14 residues long. The CDR3 reads CASTLRGLTDTQYF. CDR3 nucleotide sequence: TGTGCCAGCACCTTGCGGGGGCTCACAGATACGCAGTATTTT.

CDR3 in DNA: TGTGCCAGCCAAGACAGAAACTATAATTCACCCCTCCACTTT. It translates to CASQDRNYNSPLHF. V gene TRBV27 combines with J gene TRBJ1-6, with a weak D call TRBD1 (5 bases). The germline V and J ends were trimmed by 8 bases and 3 bases, with 11 bases remaining between them. This CDR3 contains 14 residues. The germline V gene encodes CDR1 MNHEY and CDR2 SMNVEV (reference sequence).

The J gene is TRBJ1-4, the V gene TRBV7-6; 7 nucleotides line up with TRBD1. V gave up 5 bases and J gave up 8 bases; unmatched junction bases: 5. Per germline, CDR1 SGHVS and CDR2 FNYEAQ. This CDR3 region has 13 residues. The CDR3 loop reads CASSVQGREKLFF. In nucleotides, the CDR3 is TGTGCCAGCAGCGTACAGGGGAGGGAAAAACTGTTTTTT.

In its sample, this clone was seen many times. This same CDR3 is encoded by further DNA sequences in the sample. The gene calls are TRBV28 and TRBJ2-5, with a weak D call TRBD2 (5 bases). This CDR3 has 14 residues. Looked up from germline, CDR1 is MDHEN and CDR2 is SYDVKM. V was shortened by 2 bases and J by 9 bases, with 16 bases between the two germline ends. This CDR3 reads CASSLAWAVEAQYF. As DNA, the CDR3 is TGTGCCAGCAGTTTAGCGTGGGCGGTGGAGGCCCAGTACTTC.

This clone was observed many times. V usage is TRBV6-1 and J usage is TRBJ1-6; a possible D gene is TRBD1 (5 bases). Trimming removed 3 bases from V and 14 bases from J, with 14 bases in between. CDR3 length: 13 amino acids. The germline V gene has CDR1 MNHNS and CDR2 SASEGT. The CDR3 spells CASSEGPGRALHF. CDR3 sequence (DNA): TGTGCCAGCAGTGAGGGGCCCGGTCGGGCCCTCCACTTT.